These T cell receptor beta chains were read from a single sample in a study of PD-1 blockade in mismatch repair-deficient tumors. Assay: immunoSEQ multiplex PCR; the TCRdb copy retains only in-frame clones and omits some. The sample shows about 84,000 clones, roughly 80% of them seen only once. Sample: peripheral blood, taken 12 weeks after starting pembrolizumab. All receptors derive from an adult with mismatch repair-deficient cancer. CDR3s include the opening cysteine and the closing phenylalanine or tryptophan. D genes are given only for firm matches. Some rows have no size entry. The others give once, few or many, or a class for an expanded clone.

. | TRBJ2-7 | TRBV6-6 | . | CASSYTPRRPAEQYF | TGTGCCAGCAGTTACACCCCGCGGCGGCCGGCTGAGCAGTACTTC
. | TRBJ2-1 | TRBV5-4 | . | CASSLGADPYNEQFF | TGTGCCAGCAGCTTGGGAGCGGATCCCTACAATGAGCAGTTCTTC
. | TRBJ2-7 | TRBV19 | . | CATLLRDSYEQYF | TGTGCCACCCTTCTAAGGGATTCCTACGAGCAGTACTTC
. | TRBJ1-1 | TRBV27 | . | CASSSLSGEHSEAFF | TGTGCCAGCAGTTCCCTTTCCGGAGAACACTCTGAAGCTTTCTTT
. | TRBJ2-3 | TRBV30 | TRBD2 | CAWSDLAGGPDTQYF | TGTGCCTGGAGCGATTTAGCGGGAGGGCCAGATACGCAGTATTTT
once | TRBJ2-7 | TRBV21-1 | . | CASSEDEFGSEQYF | TGTGCCAGCAGCGAGGACGAGTTTGGGAGCGAGCAGTACTTC
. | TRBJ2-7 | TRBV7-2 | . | CASSRGASVSYEQYF | TGTGCCAGCAGCCGAGGGGCTAGCGTCTCCTACGAGCAGTACTTC
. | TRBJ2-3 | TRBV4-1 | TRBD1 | CASSQERVPGQGSSYADTQYF | TGCGCCAGCAGCCAAGAAAGGGTGCCGGGACAGGGAAGTTCGTATGCAGATACGCAGTATTTT
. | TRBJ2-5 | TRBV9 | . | CASSLGPALGETQYF | TGTGCCAGCAGCCTCGGACCAGCCCTAGGGGAGACCCAGTACTTC
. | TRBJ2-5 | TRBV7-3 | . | CASSLEGGETQYF | TGTGCCAGCAGCTTAGAAGGGGGAGAGACCCAGTACTTC
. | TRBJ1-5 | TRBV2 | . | CASEGEGHQPQHF | TGTGCCAGCGAGGGGGAAGGTCATCAGCCCCAGCATTTT
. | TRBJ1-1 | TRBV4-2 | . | CASSQLTTGGNTEAFF | TGTGCCAGCAGCCAGCTGACGACAGGCGGGAACACTGAAGCTTTCTTT
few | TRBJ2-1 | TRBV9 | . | CASSVVNYEQFF | TGTGCCAGCAGCGTAGTTAACTATGAGCAGTTCTTC
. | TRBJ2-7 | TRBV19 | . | CASSIRVADSTEQYF | TGTGCCAGTAGTATCCGCGTAGCGGACAGTACCGAGCAGTACTTC
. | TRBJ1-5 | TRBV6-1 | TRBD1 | CASSPGTGGRQPQHF | TGTGCCAGCAGCCCCGGGACAGGGGGCCGGCAGCCCCAGCATTTT
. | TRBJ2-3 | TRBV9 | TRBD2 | CASSVAEAGLNTQYF | TGTGCCAGCAGCGTAGCTGAAGCGGGGCTAAATACGCAGTATTTT
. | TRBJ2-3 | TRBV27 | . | CASSPARVVVDTQYF | TGTGCCAGCAGTCCCGCTAGGGTAGTTGTAGATACGCAGTATTTT
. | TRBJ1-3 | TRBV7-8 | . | CASSPQPNTIYF | TGTGCCAGCAGCCCCCAACCTAACACCATATATTTT
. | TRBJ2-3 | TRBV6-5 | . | CASTASDTQYF | TGTGCCAGCACCGCGTCTGATACGCAGTATTTT
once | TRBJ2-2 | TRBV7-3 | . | CASSLIPNTGELFF | TGTGCCAGCAGCTTAATACCAAACACCGGGGAGCTGTTTTTT
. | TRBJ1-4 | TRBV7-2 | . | CASSSGRGNEKLFF | TGTGCCAGCAGCTCGGGGCGGGGAAATGAAAAACTGTTTTTT
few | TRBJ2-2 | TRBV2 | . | CASTITNTGELFF | TGTGCCAGCACGATTACGAACACCGGGGAGCTGTTTTTT
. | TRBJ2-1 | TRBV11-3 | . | CASQGLGYNEQFF | TGTGCCAGCCAGGGGCTGGGTTACAATGAGCAGTTCTTC
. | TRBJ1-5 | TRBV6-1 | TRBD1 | CASNGQGEGQPQHF | TGTGCCAGCAATGGACAGGGGGAAGGTCAGCCCCAGCATTTT
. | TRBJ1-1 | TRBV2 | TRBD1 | CASSQDRDTEAFF | TGTGCCAGCAGCCAGGACAGGGACACTGAAGCTTTCTTT
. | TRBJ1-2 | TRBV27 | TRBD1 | CASSSRTGASGYTF | TGTGCCAGCAGTTCCCGGACAGGGGCCAGCGGCTACACCTTC
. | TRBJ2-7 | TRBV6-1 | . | CASSELGLKGEQYF | TGTGCCAGCAGTGAATTGGGACTGAAGGGCGAGCAGTACTTC
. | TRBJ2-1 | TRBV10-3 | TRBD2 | CAISEWPSGSNEQFF | TGTGCCATCAGTGAGTGGCCTAGCGGGAGCAATGAGCAGTTCTTC